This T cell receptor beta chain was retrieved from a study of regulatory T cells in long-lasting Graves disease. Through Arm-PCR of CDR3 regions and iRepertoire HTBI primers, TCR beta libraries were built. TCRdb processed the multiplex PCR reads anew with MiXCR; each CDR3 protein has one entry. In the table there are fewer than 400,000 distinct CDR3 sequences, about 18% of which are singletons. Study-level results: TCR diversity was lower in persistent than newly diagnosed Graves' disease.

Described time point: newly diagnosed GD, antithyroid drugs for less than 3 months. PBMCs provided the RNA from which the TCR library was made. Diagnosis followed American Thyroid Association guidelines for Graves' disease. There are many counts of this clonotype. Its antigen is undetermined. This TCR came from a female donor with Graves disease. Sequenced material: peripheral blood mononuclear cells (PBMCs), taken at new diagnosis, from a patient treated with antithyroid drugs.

The CDR3 is CASSLGVSGAPLHF. The CDR3 bases are TGTGCCAGCAGTTTAGGGGTCTCCGGGGCACCCCTCCACTTT. The gene calls are TRBV28 and TRBJ1-6; no definite D call. V was cut by 2 bases and J by 11 bases, with 13 bases left in between. The CDR3 is 14 residues long. Germline CDR1 is MDHEN and CDR2 is SYDVKM.